This T cell receptor (beta chain) was identified in a study of blood T cell repertoires in COVID-19. The overall study: Sites in the United States, Italy and Spain provided acute and convalescent COVID-19 samples. Sources were T cells, B-cell-depleted T cells, or PBMCs; the material itself was cDNA or gDNA.

Assay: immunoSEQ multiplex PCR; the TCRdb copy retains only in-frame clones and omits some. Of fewer than 150,000 clones detected, approximately 80% appear once; the ten largest clones hold 3% to 4.5%. This CDR3 spans 13 amino acids. Germline CDR1 and CDR2: SGHRS and YFSETQ. Trimming took 0 bases from V and 3 from J, leaving 6 bases between them. Cohort placement rested on clinical history that participants reported themselves. The source of this sequence is a man aged 50 or older in a cohort exposed to, infected with or recovered from COVID-19 (not recorded which). The chain carries TRBV5-1 and TRBJ2-5; D is perhaps TRBD2 (5 bases). Source material: PBMCs or T cells enriched from blood (not recorded which). CDR3 in amino acids: CASSLVGKETQYF. CDR3 nucleotide sequence: TGCGCCAGCAGCTTGGTCGGGAAAGAGACCCAGTACTTC.